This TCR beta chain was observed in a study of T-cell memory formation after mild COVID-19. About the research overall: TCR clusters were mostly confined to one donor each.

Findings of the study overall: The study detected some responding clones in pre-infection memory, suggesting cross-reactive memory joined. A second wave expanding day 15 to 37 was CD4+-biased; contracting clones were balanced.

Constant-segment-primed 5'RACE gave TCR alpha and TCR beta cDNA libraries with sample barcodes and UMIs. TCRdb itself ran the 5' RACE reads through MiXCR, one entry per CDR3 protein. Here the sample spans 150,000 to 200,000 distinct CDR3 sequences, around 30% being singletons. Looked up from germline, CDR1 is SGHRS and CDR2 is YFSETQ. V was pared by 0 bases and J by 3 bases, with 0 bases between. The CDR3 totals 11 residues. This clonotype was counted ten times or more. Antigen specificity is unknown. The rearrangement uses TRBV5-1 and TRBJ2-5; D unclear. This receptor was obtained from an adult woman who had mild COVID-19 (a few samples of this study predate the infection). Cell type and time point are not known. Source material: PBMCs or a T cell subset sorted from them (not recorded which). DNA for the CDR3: TGCGCCAGCAGCTTGGAAGAGACCCAGTACTTC. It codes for CASSLEETQYF.